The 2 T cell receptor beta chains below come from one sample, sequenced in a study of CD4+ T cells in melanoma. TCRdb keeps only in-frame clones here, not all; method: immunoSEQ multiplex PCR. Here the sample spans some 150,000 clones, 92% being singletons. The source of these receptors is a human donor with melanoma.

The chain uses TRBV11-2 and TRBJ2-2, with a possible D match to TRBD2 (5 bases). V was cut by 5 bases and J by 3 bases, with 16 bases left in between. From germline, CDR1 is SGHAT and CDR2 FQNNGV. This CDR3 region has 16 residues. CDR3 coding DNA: TGTGCCAGCAGCGCACGGAAAGCGGCGGACACCGGGGAGCTGTTTTTT. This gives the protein CASSARKAADTGELFF.

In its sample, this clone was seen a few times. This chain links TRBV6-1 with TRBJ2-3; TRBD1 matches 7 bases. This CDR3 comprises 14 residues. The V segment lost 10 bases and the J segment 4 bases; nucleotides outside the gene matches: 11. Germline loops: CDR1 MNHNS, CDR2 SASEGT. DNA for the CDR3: TGTGCCACCCGAGAACAGGGGCTTGCAGATACGCAGTATTTT. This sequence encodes CATREQGLADTQYF.